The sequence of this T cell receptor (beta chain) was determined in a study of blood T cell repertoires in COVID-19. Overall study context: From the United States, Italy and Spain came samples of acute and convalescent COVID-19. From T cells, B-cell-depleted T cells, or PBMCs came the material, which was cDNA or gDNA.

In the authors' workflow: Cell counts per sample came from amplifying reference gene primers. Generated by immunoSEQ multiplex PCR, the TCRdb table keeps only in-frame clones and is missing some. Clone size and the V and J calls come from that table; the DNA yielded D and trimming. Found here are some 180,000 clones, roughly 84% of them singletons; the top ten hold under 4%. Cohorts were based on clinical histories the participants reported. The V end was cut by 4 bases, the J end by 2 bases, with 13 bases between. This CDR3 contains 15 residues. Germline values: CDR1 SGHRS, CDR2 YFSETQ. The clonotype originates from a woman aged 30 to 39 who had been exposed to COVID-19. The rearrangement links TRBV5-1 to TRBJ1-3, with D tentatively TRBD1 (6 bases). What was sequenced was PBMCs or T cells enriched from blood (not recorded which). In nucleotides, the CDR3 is TGCGCCAGCAGCACCCAACAGGGTACTGGAAACACCATATATTTT. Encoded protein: CASSTQQGTGNTIYF.